The 12 T cell receptor beta chains below come from one sample, sequenced in a study of tumor-infiltrating lymphocytes in primary liver carcinoma. Unsorted whole blood yielded the blood RNA, and germline DNA was also extracted. Using a constant-region primer together with ProtoScript II reverse transcriptase, TCR beta cDNA was made from 500 ng of total RNA. Slightly modified ARM-PCR, run as three nested multiplex PCR rounds, produced the TCR beta libraries. For around 11 cycles apiece, the opening two PCR rounds ran with TRBV1-TRBV30 forward primers and a C-beta reverse primer. TCRdb independently ran MiXCR on the multiplex PCR reads; one entry per CDR3 protein. The repertoire consists of approximately 330,000 distinct CDR3 sequences, with less than 70% occurring once and the leading ten covering under 8.5%. The sequencing input was peripheral blood. All receptors come from a man aged 40-49 years with primary liver carcinoma and hepatitis B virus infection.

For this clonotype: A read error may account for a junction end that differs from germline. The chain recombines TRBV14 with TRBJ2-5; tentative D call: TRBD1 (5 bases). This CDR3 is 12 amino acids long. Germline lookup yields CDR1 SGHDN and CDR2 FVKESK. CDR3: CASRQGQGTQYF. The CDR3, as DNA: TGTGCCAGTAGGCAAGGACAAGGGACCCAGTACTTC.

The rearrangement uses TRBV29-1 and TRBJ2-2; D may be TRBD1 (6 bases). The CDR3 length is 18 residues. V lost 7 bases and J 6 bases, leaving 30 bases between the germline ends. Per germline, CDR1 SQVTM and CDR2 ANQGSEA. CDR3 DNA sequence: TGCAGCGGACGAAGGGTGATGGGGGACAACATTAACGCCGGGGAGCTGTTTTTT. Translation gives CSGRRVMGDNINAGELFF.

A note on this clonotype: An end of the junction differs from the germline gene, which may be a read error. The V and J genes are TRBV6-2 or TRBV6-3 and TRBJ2-7, with 10 bases matching TRBD2. The CDR3 sequence is 13 residues long. Germline assignment: CDR1 MNHEY and CDR2 SVGEGT. CDR3 residues: CATRASGRYKQHF. CDR3 DNA: TGTGCCACCCGGGCTAGCGGGAGATACAAGCAGCACTTC.

In its sample, this clonotype was seen once. The CDR3 reads CASSPRDHHRVSQETQYF. DNA for the CDR3: TGTGCCAGCAGTCCCCGGGACCATCACCGAGTATCTCAAGAGACCCAGTACTTC. The chain is built from TRBV28 and TRBJ2-5, with D perhaps assigned TRBD1 or TRBD2 (5 bases each). The CDR3 contains 18 residues. V was shortened by 5 bases and J by 2 bases, with 24 bases between the two germline ends. CDR1 MDHEN and CDR2 SYDVKM come from the germline V gene.

The chain has TRBV5-6 and TRBJ2-7; the match to TRBD2 covers 8 bases. V shed 0 bases and J 3 bases; nucleotides not matched to a gene: 5. The CDR3 covers 15 residues. The germline V gene has CDR1 SGHDT and CDR2 YYEEEE. This CDR3 is CASSLGTSRYYEQYF. CDR3 sequence (DNA): TGTGCCAGCAGCTTGGGGACTAGCAGATACTACGAGCAGTACTTC.

Comment on this clonotype: The germline gene is not matched at one end of the junction; a read error may be the cause. CDR3: CASLRSGGLHNEQFF. For the CDR3, the DNA is TGTGCCAGCCTCAGGAGTGGCGGATTACACAATGAGCAATTCTTC. The V call is TRBV11-1, the J call TRBJ2-1; no clear D. Per the germline V gene, CDR1 is SGHAT and CDR2 is FQDESV (reference sequence). The CDR3 runs 15 residues.

As for this clonotype: A much larger clonotype is one base distant, so this may be a read error. V usage is TRBV10-2 and J usage is TRBJ2-3; 7 nucleotides line up with TRBD1. The CDR3 has 15 residues. CDR1 and CDR2 from the germline V gene are WSHSY and SAAADI. For the CDR3, the DNA is TGCGCCAGCAGTGATGCGACAGGGACCACAGGTACGCAGTATTTT. This translates into CASSDATGTTGTQYF.

This clonotype was detected only once. V gene TRBV7-3 combines with J gene TRBJ2-3; no firm D call. V was shortened by 5 bases and J by 0 bases, with 9 bases between the two germline ends. Germline values: CDR1 SGHTA, CDR2 FQGTGA. The CDR3 consists of 14 residues. The CDR3 loop is CASSQGPSTDTQYF. The CDR3 DNA follows: TGTGCCAGCAGCCAAGGCCCTAGCACAGATACGCAGTATTTT.

On this clonotype: Because the CDR3 is missing its conserved closing phenylalanine or tryptophan, this is likely a read error. The rearrangement uses TRBV11-2 and TRBJ2-2; 7 positions match TRBD2. The CDR3 totals 16 residues. Germline trimming cut 3 bases from V and 8 bases from J; bases unmatched to any gene: 12. From germline, CDR1 is SGHAT and CDR2 FQNNGV. CDR3 in amino acids: CASSFAGTTGTGELFL. CDR3 bases: TGTGCCAGCAGCTTCGCCGGGACTACGGGCACTGGGGAGCTGTTTTTA.

The chain couples TRBV11-3 to TRBJ2-1; no definite D call. Germline values: CDR1 SGHNT, CDR2 YENEEA. Trimming removed 0 bases at V and 13 bases at J, with 13 bases between. The CDR3 extends over 13 amino acids. The CDR3 DNA follows: TGTGCCAGCAGCTTAGACGATCGCGGCGACCAGTTCTTC. This codes for CASSLDDRGDQFF.

V gene TRBV21-1 combines with J gene TRBJ1-1; the table's D call, TRBD1, was not checked against the DNA. TRBV21-1 is assigned pseudogene status. The CDR3 spans 17 residues. The CDR3 reads CASIFPLIRGLRTEAFF. DNA of the CDR3: TGTGCCAGCATCTTCCCCTTGATCAGGGGGCTGAGGACTGAAGCTTTCTTT.

This clonotype was seen only a few times. V usage is TRBV5-1 and J usage is TRBJ2-5; 12 nucleotides line up with TRBD2. The CDR3 totals 14 residues. Germline V gene sequence: CDR1 SGHRS, CDR2 YFSETQ. Unmatched junction bases numbered 7, after V lost 8 bases and J lost 5 bases. DNA for the CDR3: TGCGCCAGTTCGACTAGCGGGAGTTGGGAGACCCAGTACTTC. Translation: CASSTSGSWETQYF. Drawing the rest from reference TRBV5-1 and TRBJ2-5, the complete variable domain is KAGVTQTPRYLIKTRGQQVTLSCSPISGHRSVSWYQQTPGQGLQFLFEYFSETQRNKGNFPGRFSGRQFSNSRSEMNVSTLELGDSALYLCASSTSGSWETQYFGPGTRLLVL.